These T cell receptor beta chains were read from a single sample in a study of OX40 agonist ivuxolimab in advanced cancers. TCRdb's copy holds only in-frame clones and misses some; the assay was immunoSEQ multiplex PCR. In the table there are some 97,000 clones, 90% of which are singletons. The material was CD4+ or CD8+ T cells sorted from blood, obtained in a trial of the OX40 agonist ivuxolimab. These receptors were taken from an adult with an advanced solid tumor such as melanoma, head and neck, liver or kidney cancer. CDR3s include the opening cysteine and the closing phenylalanine or tryptophan. The D gene is left open where the match is weak. Size is stated for part of the rows, as once, few or many counts, or as a class when the clone is expanded.

.,TRBJ2-1,TRBV27,.,TGTGCCAGCAGTTTAAAAGCGGGTACCCACGGTGAGCAGTTCTTC,CASSLKAGTHGEQFF
TRBD2,TRBJ2-4,TRBV11-2,.,TGTGCCAGCAGTTCTAGCGGGACTTACACCAAAAACATTCAGTACTTC,CASSSSGTYTKNIQYF
TRBD2,TRBJ2-7,TRBV6-5,.,TGTGCCAGCAGACCTCGGACTAGCGGGAGCTACGAGCAGTACTTC,CASRPRTSGSYEQYF
.,TRBJ2-7,TRBV5-4,few,TGTGCCAGCAGCTTGACGGATGTTTCCTACGAGCAGTACTTC,CASSLTDVSYEQYF
.,TRBJ2-2,TRBV7-2,.,TGTGCCAGCAGCTTAGCCTCGGGAAGCGCCGGGGAGCTGTTTTTT,CASSLASGSAGELFF
TRBD2,TRBJ2-7,TRBV14,many,TGTGCCAGCAGCCAGATCGGGGGGTTCTCCGAGCAGTACTTC,CASSQIGGFSEQYF
.,TRBJ2-2,TRBV2,few,TGTGCCAGCAGTGAGCGGCCGGGCGGCACCGGGGAGCTGTTTTTT,CASSERPGGTGELFF
.,TRBJ2-7,TRBV2,.,TGTGCCAGCAGTGAAGCGAGCATCGCCTACGAGCAGTACTTC,CASSEASIAYEQYF
TRBD2,TRBJ2-1,TRBV5-1,few,TGCGCCAGCAGCCCCGTTCAAGCGGGAGGCGCGCCGTTCTTC,CASSPVQAGGAPFF
.,TRBJ2-3,TRBV7-9,.,TGTGCCAGCAGCTTGGGCGGCACGCATACGCAGTATTTT,CASSLGGTHTQYF
.,TRBJ1-3,TRBV4-2,.,TGTGCCAGCAGCCAAGGGGAGGGGCGGTTAGACACCATATATTTT,CASSQGEGRLDTIYF
TRBD1,TRBJ2-7,TRBV2,once,TGTGCCAGCAGATTTGGACAGGCTCCCTACGAGCAGTACTTC,CASRFGQAPYEQYF
.,TRBJ1-1,TRBV6-6,.,TGTGCCAGCAGTTACGCGGGGCCCACTGAAGCTTTCTTT,CASSYAGPTEAFF
TRBD2,TRBJ2-7,TRBV2,.,TGTGCCAGCAGGATCACTAGCGGTCCCTACGAGCAGTACTTC,CASRITSGPYEQYF
.,TRBJ2-1,TRBV7-9,.,TGTGCCAGCAGCCTAGGGGGGAGCGCCCCCGGGCAGTTCTTC,CASSLGGSAPGQFF
.,TRBJ2-1,TRBV4-3,.,TGCGCCAGCAGCCAAGAAGCGACGAGACGGAATGAGCAGTTCTTC,CASSQEATRRNEQFF
.,TRBJ2-1,TRBV5-6,few,TGTGCCAGCAGCATGGCATTGGGCAATGAGCAGTTCTTC,CASSMALGNEQFF